This is a list of T cell receptor beta chains from one sample in a study of cytomegalovirus exposure and HLA in healthy donors. TCRdb keeps only in-frame clones here, not all; method: immunoSEQ multiplex PCR. Among a few hundred thousand clones, 86% were seen once, and the ten largest hold under 0.95%. Sequencing was carried out using PBMCs. These receptors were collected from a woman between 18 and 29 years old in good health and CMV-seronegative. Both conserved end residues are part of each CDR3. A D gene is named only where the DNA matches it firmly. Clone sizes are given selectively: once, few, many, or a class where the clone is expanded.

J gene: TRBJ2-1
D gene: TRBD2
V gene: TRBV5-4
clone size: NA
CDR3 DNA: TGTGCCAGCAGCTACAGACTAGCGGGAGATTCTAATGAGCAGTTCTTC
CDR3 protein: CASSYRLAGDSNEQFF

J gene: TRBJ2-1
D gene: NA
V gene: TRBV28
clone size: NA
CDR3 DNA: TGTGCCAGCAGCCAGGGACGGGGGTTTGACAATGAGCAGTTCTTC
CDR3 protein: CASSQGRGFDNEQFF

J gene: TRBJ2-7
D gene: TRBD2
V gene: TRBV27
clone size: once
CDR3 DNA: TGTGCCAGCAGTTTTACTAGCGGAAACTACGAGCAGTACTTC
CDR3 protein: CASSFTSGNYEQYF

J gene: TRBJ2-7
D gene: NA
V gene: TRBV15
clone size: NA
CDR3 DNA: TGTGCCACCAGCAGAGTCGGGGGTCCGGACCCCTACGAGCAGTACTTC
CDR3 protein: CATSRVGGPDPYEQYF

J gene: TRBJ2-7
D gene: NA
V gene: TRBV11-2
clone size: NA
CDR3 DNA: TGTGCCAGCAGCCTCGTTCCCTCCTACGAGCAGTACTTC
CDR3 protein: CASSLVPSYEQYF

J gene: TRBJ2-5
D gene: NA
V gene: TRBV6-1
clone size: once
CDR3 DNA: TGTGCCAGCAGTACAGAACCTCGGGAGACCCAGTACTTC
CDR3 protein: CASSTEPRETQYF

J gene: TRBJ2-3
D gene: TRBD2
V gene: TRBV6-4
clone size: NA
CDR3 DNA: TGTGCCAGCAGTCGGGGACTAGCGGGAGGGAAAGATACGCAGTATTTT
CDR3 protein: CASSRGLAGGKDTQYF

J gene: TRBJ1-6
D gene: TRBD1
V gene: TRBV7-8
clone size: NA
CDR3 DNA: TGTGCCAGCAGCTTATTCGAAAAAGGGACAGCCTATAATTCACCCCTCCACTTT
CDR3 protein: CASSLFEKGTAYNSPLHF

J gene: TRBJ2-4
D gene: NA
V gene: TRBV2
clone size: NA
CDR3 DNA: TGTGCCAGCAGATGGACGGGGGCCAAAAACATTCAGTACTTC
CDR3 protein: CASRWTGAKNIQYF

J gene: TRBJ2-2
D gene: NA
V gene: TRBV7-9
clone size: many
CDR3 DNA: TGTGCCAGCAGCTTAGCGAGGGGCGGGGGCGCAAACACCGGGGAGCTGTTTTTT
CDR3 protein: CASSLARGGGANTGELFF

J gene: TRBJ2-7
D gene: TRBD1
V gene: TRBV6-1
clone size: NA
CDR3 DNA: TGTGCCAGCAGTGAAACTAGACAGGGGGCGGACGAGCAGTACTTC
CDR3 protein: CASSETRQGADEQYF

J gene: TRBJ1-5
D gene: TRBD1
V gene: TRBV19
clone size: NA
CDR3 DNA: TGTGCCAGTAGTACCCCCTCGGACAGGAGGAATCAGCCCCAGCATTTT
CDR3 protein: CASSTPSDRRNQPQHF

J gene: TRBJ2-5
D gene: TRBD1
V gene: TRBV7-9
clone size: few
CDR3 DNA: TGTGCCAGCAGCTCCACCAGGGGGCTAATGACCCAGTACTTC
CDR3 protein: CASSSTRGLMTQYF

J gene: TRBJ1-3
D gene: TRBD1
V gene: TRBV7-9
clone size: NA
CDR3 DNA: TGTGCCAGCAGCCCCGCGACAGGGAGAAACACCATATATTTT
CDR3 protein: CASSPATGRNTIYF

J gene: TRBJ1-2
D gene: TRBD1
V gene: TRBV28
clone size: NA
CDR3 DNA: TGTGCCAGCAGTTTCCGGGACAGGGCTAACTATGGCTACACCTTC
CDR3 protein: CASSFRDRANYGYTF

J gene: TRBJ2-5
D gene: NA
V gene: TRBV29-1
clone size: NA
CDR3 DNA: TGCAGCGTCTACAGGGTGGGGAAAGAGACCCAGTACTTC
CDR3 protein: CSVYRVGKETQYF

J gene: TRBJ1-6
D gene: NA
V gene: TRBV28
clone size: NA
CDR3 DNA: TGTGCCAGCAGTTTAAGTCAGCGACGACGCTTTTATAATTCACCCCTCCACTTT
CDR3 protein: CASSLSQRRRFYNSPLHF

J gene: TRBJ1-4
D gene: TRBD1
V gene: TRBV2
clone size: NA
CDR3 DNA: TGTGCCAGCAGTACCGACAGGGGGAGGGAAAAACTGTTTTTT
CDR3 protein: CASSTDRGREKLFF

J gene: TRBJ1-5
D gene: TRBD1
V gene: TRBV11-2
clone size: NA
CDR3 DNA: TGTGCCAGCAGCTTAGGGCAGGGGGCGGGTCAGCCCCAGCATTTT
CDR3 protein: CASSLGQGAGQPQHF

J gene: TRBJ2-6
D gene: TRBD2
V gene: TRBV10-1
clone size: once
CDR3 DNA: TGCGCCACCTCAGGGAGGGGCTCTGGGGCCAACGTCCTGACTTTC
CDR3 protein: CATSGRGSGANVLTF

J gene: TRBJ1-1
D gene: TRBD1
V gene: TRBV5-1
clone size: once
CDR3 DNA: TGCGCCAGCAGCTTGCCTACAGGGGGCGGCACTGAAGCTTTCTTT
CDR3 protein: CASSLPTGGGTEAFF

J gene: TRBJ2-1
D gene: NA
V gene: TRBV9
clone size: NA
CDR3 DNA: TGTGCCAGCAGCGGCTCCGGGACTTACTACAATGAGCAGTTCTTC
CDR3 protein: CASSGSGTYYNEQFF

J gene: TRBJ2-1
D gene: NA
V gene: TRBV29-1
clone size: NA
CDR3 DNA: TGCAGCGTTGCGCAGGGAAGCTCCTACAATGAGCAGTTCTTC
CDR3 protein: CSVAQGSSYNEQFF

J gene: TRBJ2-7
D gene: TRBD2
V gene: TRBV7-9
clone size: NA
CDR3 DNA: TGTGCCAGCAGCTCGAGTGGGGGCGGGAGGTACTACGAGCAGTACTTC
CDR3 protein: CASSSSGGGRYYEQYF

J gene: TRBJ1-2
D gene: NA
V gene: TRBV11-2
clone size: few
CDR3 DNA: TGTGCCAGCAGCGCACAGGGTAGTGGCTATGGCTACACCTTC
CDR3 protein: CASSAQGSGYGYTF

J gene: TRBJ2-6
D gene: NA
V gene: TRBV2
clone size: NA
CDR3 DNA: TGTGCCAGCATGGATGTTCGGGGGGCTCGCTCTGGGGCCAACGTCCTGACTTTC
CDR3 protein: CASMDVRGARSGANVLTF